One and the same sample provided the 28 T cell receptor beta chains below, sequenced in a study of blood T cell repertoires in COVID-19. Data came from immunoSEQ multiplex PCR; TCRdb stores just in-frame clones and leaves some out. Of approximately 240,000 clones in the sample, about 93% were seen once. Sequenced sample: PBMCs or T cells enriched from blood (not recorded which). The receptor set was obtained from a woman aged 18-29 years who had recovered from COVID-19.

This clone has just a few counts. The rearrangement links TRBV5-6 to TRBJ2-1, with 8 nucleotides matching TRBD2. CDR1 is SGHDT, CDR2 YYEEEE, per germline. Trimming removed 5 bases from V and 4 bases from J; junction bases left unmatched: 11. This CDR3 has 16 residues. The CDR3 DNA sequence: TGTGCCAGCAGACATTACTCGGGGGGGTCTTACAATGAGCAGTTCTTC. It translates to CASRHYSGGSYNEQFF.

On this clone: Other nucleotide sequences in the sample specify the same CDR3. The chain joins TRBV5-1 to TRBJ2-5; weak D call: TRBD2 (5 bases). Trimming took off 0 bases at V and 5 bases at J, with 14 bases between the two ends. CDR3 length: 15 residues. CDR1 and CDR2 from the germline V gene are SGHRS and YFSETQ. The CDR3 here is CASSLGTGRGETQYF. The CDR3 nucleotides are TGCGCCAGCAGCTTGGGAACCGGACGAGGGGAGACCCAGTACTTC. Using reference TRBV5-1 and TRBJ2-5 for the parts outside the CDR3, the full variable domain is KAGVTQTPRYLIKTRGQQVTLSCSPISGHRSVSWYQQTPGQGLQFLFEYFSETQRNKGNFPGRFSGRQFSNSRSEMNVSTLELGDSALYLCASSLGTGRGETQYFGPGTRLLVL.

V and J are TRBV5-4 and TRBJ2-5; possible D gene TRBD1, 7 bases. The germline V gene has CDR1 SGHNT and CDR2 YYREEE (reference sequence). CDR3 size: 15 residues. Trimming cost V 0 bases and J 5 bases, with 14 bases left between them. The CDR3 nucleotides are TGTGCCAGCAGCTTGGTCCGGGCAGGGGGGGAGACCCAGTACTTC. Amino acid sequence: CASSLVRAGGETQYF.

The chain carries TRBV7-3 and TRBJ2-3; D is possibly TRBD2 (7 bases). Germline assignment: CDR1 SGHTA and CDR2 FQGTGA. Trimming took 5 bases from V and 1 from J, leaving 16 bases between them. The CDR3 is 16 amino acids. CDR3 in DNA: TGTGCCAGCAGCCAGCGGGGACGACAGGGCACAGATACGCAGTATTTT. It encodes CASSQRGRQGTDTQYF. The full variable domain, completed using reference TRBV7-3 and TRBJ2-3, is GAGVSQTPSNKVTEKGKYVELRCDPISGHTALYWYRQSLGQGPEFLIYFQGTGAADDSGLPNDRFFAVRPEGSVSTLKIQRTERGDSAVYLCASSQRGRQGTDTQYFGPGTRLTVL.

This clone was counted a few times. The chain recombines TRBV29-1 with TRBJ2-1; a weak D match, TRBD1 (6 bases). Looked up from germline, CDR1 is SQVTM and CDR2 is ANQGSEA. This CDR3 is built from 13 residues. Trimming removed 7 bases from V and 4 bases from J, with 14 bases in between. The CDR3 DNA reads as TGCAGCGCTGACAGGACTTTATACAATGAGCAGTTCTTC. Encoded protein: CSADRTLYNEQFF.

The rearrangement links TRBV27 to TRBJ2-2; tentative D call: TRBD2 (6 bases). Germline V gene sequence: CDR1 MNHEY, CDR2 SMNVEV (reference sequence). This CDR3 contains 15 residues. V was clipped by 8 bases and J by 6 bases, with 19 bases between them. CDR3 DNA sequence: TGTGCCAGCGGCATGGACGGGGGATTGCCCGGGGAGCTGTTTTTT. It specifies CASGMDGGLPGELFF.

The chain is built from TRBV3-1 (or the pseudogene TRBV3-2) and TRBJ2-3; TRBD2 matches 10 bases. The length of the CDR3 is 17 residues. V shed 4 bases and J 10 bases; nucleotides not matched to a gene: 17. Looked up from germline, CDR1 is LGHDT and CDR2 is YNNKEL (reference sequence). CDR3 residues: CASSLKPQRGGDPAQYF. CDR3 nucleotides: TGTGCCAGCAGCCTCAAACCGCAGCGGGGGGGCGATCCAGCGCAGTATTTT.

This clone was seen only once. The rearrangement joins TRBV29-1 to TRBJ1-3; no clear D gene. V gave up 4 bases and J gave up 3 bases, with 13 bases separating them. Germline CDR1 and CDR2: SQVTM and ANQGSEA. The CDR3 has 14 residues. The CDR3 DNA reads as TGCAGCGTTGGCACCCCGGGATTTGGAAACACCATATATTTT. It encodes CSVGTPGFGNTIYF.

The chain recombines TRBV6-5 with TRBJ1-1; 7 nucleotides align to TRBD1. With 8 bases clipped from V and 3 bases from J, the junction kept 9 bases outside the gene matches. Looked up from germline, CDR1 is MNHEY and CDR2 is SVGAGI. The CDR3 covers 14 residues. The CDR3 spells CASFQDRLDTEAFF. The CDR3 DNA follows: TGTGCCAGCTTCCAGGACAGGTTAGACACTGAAGCTTTCTTT.

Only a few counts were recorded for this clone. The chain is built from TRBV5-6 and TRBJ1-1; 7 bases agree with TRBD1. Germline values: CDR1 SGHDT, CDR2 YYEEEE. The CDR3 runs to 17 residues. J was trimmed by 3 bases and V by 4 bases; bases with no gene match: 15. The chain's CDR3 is CASSLTTGTLGDTEAFF. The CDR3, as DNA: TGTGCCAGCAGCCTCACGACAGGGACCCTGGGTGACACTGAAGCTTTCTTT.

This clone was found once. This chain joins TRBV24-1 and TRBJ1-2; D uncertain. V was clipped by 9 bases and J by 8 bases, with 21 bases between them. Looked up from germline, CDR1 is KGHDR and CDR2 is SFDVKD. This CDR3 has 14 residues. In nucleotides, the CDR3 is TGTGCCACCCCGGAGGTGGGCACGACCGGCGGCTACACCTTC. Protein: CATPEVGTTGGYTF.

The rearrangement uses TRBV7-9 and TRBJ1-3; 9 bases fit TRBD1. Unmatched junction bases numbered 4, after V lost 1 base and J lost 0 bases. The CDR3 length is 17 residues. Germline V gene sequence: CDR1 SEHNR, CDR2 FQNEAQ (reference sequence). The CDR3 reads CASSLDLGQGSGNTIYF. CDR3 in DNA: TGTGCCAGCAGCTTAGATTTGGGACAGGGCTCTGGAAACACCATATATTTT.

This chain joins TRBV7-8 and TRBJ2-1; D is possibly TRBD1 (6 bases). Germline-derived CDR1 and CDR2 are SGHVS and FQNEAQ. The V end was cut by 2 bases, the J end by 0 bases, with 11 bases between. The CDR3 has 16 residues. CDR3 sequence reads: CASSLTGPSSYNEQFF. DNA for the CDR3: TGTGCCAGCAGCTTAACAGGGCCTAGCTCCTACAATGAGCAGTTCTTC. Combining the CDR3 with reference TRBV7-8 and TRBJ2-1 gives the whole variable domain GAGVSQSPRYKVAKRGQDVALRCDPISGHVSLFWYQQALGQGPEFLTYFQNEAQLDKSGLPSDRFFAERPEGSVSTLKIQRTQQEDSAVYLCASSLTGPSSYNEQFFGPGTRLTVL.

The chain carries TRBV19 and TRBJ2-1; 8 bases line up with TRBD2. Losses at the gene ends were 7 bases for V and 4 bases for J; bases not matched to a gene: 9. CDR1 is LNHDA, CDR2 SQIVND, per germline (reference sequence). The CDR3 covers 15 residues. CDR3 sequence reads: CASNTRGDAYNEQFF. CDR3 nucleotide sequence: TGTGCCAGTAATACGCGGGGGGACGCTTACAATGAGCAGTTCTTC.

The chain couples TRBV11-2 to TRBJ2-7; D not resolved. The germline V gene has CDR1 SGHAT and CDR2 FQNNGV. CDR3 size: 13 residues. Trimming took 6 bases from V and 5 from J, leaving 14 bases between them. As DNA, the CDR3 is TGTGCCAGCAGGATTACCGGGTCCCACGAGCAGTACTTC. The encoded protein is CASRITGSHEQYF.

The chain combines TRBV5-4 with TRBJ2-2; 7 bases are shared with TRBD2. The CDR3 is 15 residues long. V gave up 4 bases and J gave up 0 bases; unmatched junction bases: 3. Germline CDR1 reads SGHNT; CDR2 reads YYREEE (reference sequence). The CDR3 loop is CASSRSGANTGELFF. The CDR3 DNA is TGTGCCAGCAGCCGGAGCGGGGCGAACACCGGGGAGCTGTTTTTT. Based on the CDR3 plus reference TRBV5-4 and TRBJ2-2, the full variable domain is ETGVTQSPTHLIKTRGQQVTLRCSSQSGHNTVSWYQQALGQGPQFIFQYYREEENGRGNFPPRFSGLQFPNYSSELNVNALELDDSALYLCASSRSGANTGELFFGEGSRLTVL.

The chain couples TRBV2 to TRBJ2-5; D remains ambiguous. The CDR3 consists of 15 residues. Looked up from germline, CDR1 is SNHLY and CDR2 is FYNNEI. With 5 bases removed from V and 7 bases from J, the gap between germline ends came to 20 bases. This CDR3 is CASSRTSTPGGTQYF. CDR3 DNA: TGTGCCAGCAGTAGAACGTCAACGCCGGGTGGGACCCAGTACTTC.

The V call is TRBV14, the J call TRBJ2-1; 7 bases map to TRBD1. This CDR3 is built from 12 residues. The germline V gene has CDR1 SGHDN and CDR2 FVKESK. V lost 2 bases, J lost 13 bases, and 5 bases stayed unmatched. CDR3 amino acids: CASSQSRDRQFF. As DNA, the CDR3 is TGTGCCAGCAGCCAATCACGGGACAGACAGTTCTTC.

The CDR3 loop reads CSALQGATSYNEQFF. CDR3 nucleotides: TGCAGCGCCCTACAGGGGGCAACGTCCTACAATGAGCAGTTCTTC. The rearrangement links TRBV29-1 to TRBJ2-1; 9 bases fit TRBD1. This CDR3 is built from 15 residues. V shed 7 bases and J 1 base; nucleotides not matched to a gene: 8. Germline V gene data show CDR1 as SQVTM and CDR2 as ANQGSEA.

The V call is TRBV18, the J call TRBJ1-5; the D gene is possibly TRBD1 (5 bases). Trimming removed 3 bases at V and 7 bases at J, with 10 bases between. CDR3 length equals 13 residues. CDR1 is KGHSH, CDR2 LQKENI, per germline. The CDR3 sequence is CASSPGGGQPQHF. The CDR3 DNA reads TGTGCCAGCTCACCTGGGGGGGGGCAGCCCCAGCATTTT.

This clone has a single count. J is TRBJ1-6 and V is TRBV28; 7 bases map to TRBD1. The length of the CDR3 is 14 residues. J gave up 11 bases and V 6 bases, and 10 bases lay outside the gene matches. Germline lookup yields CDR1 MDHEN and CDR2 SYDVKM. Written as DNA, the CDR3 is TGTGCCAGCAGGCGACAGGGTGCGATTCCACCCCTCCACTTT. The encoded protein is CASRRQGAIPPLHF.

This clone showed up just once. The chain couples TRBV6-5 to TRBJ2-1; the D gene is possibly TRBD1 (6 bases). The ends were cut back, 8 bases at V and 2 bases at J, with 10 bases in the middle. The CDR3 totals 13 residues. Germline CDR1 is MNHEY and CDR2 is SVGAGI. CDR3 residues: CASRQVPYNEQFF. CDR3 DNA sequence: TGTGCCAGCCGACAGGTCCCCTACAATGAGCAGTTCTTC.

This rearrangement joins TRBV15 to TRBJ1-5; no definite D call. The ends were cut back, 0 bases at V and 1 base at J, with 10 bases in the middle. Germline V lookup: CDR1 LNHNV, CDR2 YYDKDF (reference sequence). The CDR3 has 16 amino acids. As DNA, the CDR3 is TGTGCCACCAGCAGAGATGATACGGGGAGCAATCAGCCCCAGCATTTT. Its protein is CATSRDDTGSNQPQHF. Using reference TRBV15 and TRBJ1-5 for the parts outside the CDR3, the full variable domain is DAMVIQNPRYQVTQFGKPVTLSCSQTLNHNVMYWYQQKSSQAPKLLFHYYDKDFNNEADTPDNFQSRRPNTSFCFLDIRSPGLGDTAMYLCATSRDDTGSNQPQHFGDGTRLSIL.

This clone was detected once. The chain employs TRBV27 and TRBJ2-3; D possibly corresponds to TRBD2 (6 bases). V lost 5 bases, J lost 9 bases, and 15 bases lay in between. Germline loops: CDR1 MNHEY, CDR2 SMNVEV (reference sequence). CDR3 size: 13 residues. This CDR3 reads CASSEVAVRTQYF. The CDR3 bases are TGTGCCAGCAGTGAGGTAGCGGTACGGACGCAGTATTTT.

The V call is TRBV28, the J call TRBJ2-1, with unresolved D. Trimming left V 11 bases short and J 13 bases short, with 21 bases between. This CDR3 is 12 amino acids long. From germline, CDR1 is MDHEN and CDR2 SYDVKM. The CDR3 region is CAGKKAMEPQFF. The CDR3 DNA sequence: TGTGCCGGCAAGAAGGCGATGGAGCCACAGTTCTTC.

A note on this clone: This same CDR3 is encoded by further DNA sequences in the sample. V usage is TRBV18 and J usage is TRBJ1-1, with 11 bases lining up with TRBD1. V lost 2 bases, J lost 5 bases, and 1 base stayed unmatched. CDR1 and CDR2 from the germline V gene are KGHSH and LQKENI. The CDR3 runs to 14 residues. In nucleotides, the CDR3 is TGTGCCAGCTCACCAGGGACAGGGGGTACTGAAGCTTTCTTT. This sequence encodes CASSPGTGGTEAFF.

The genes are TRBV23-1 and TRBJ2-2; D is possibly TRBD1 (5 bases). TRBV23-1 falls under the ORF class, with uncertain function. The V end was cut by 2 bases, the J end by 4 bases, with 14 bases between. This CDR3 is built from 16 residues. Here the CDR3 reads CASSQIRQGSTGELFF. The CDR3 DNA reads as TGCGCCAGCAGTCAAATCAGGCAGGGTAGCACCGGGGAGCTGTTTTTT.

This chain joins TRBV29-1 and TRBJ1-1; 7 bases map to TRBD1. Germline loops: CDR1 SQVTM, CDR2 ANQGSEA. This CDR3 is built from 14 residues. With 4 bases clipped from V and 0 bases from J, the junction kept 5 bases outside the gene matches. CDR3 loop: CSVAPGQMNTEAFF. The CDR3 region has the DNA TGCAGCGTTGCGCCGGGACAGATGAACACTGAAGCTTTCTTT.